Listed here are 21 T cell receptor beta chains from one sample, sequenced in a study of Tregs in tolerant kidney transplant recipients. Sequenced by immunoSEQ multiplex PCR; TCRdb stores in-frame clones only, minus some. Recorded for this sample: 30,000 to 35,000 clones. The sequencing here drew on CD8+ T cells from blood, taken before the transplant. The receptors derive from a human donor who received a combined kidney and bone marrow transplant.

As regards this clone: The read stops 3 residues short of the end of the CDR3; the missing end is completed from the germline J gene. This sequence joins TRBV20-1 and TRBJ1-2; 7 bases match TRBD1. This CDR3 has 18 amino acids. Germline CDR1 reads DFQATT; CDR2 reads SNEGSKA (reference sequence). The CDR3 DNA, read in part, is TGCAGTGCTAGAGATAGTGACAGGGTGGCTCAGGCCCCATACGAG. It yields the protein CSARDSDRVAQAPYE. The full CDR3 protein reads CSARDSDRVAQAPYEYTF.

Comment on this clone: The CDR3 extends 3 residues past the end of the read, so its final part is completed from the germline J gene. This chain connects TRBV7-9 to TRBJ2-5; 7 nucleotides match TRBD2. Germline V gives CDR1 SEHNR, CDR2 FQNEAQ (reference sequence). After removal of 5 bases from V and 5 bases from J, the junction contained 11 bases not matched to a gene. The CDR3 runs 15 residues. The CDR3 DNA, read in part, is TGTGCCAGCAGCGCTACGCTGGGGGGGATGGAGACC. Its protein is CASSATLGGMET. In full, the CDR3 is CASSATLGGMETQYF.

Worth noting for this clone: The CDR3 extends 3 residues past the end of the read, so its final part is completed from the germline J gene. This rearrangement joins TRBV2 to TRBJ2-1; 8 nucleotides agree with TRBD1. Germline V gives CDR1 SNHLY, CDR2 FYNNEI. The CDR3 covers 15 residues. J lost 4 bases, V lost 5 bases, and 7 bases had no gene match. CDR3 DNA, as far as it was read: TGTGCCAGCAGTCCGGACAGGGAGCGATACAATGAG. Translating gives CASSPDRERYNE. In full, the CDR3 is CASSPDRERYNEQFF.

Turning to this clone: The read terminates 3 residues ahead of where the CDR3 ends, so the germline J gene completes it. The rearrangement joins TRBV7-9 to TRBJ2-7; TRBD1 is a possible D gene (5 bases). Trimming removed 6 bases at V and 0 bases at J, with 6 bases between. CDR3 length: 12 residues. CDR1 is SEHNR and CDR2 is FQNEAQ in the germline V gene (reference sequence). The CDR3 is CASSDSSYEQYF. CDR3 DNA (partial): TGTGCCAGCAGTGACAGCTCCTACGAG.

To note about this clone: The read finishes 3 residues shy of the CDR3 end, and the germline J gene is used to complete it. This chain uses TRBV7-9 with TRBJ1-5; 7 bases are shared with TRBD1. Germline V gene lookup returns CDR1 SEHNR and CDR2 FQNEAQ (reference sequence). Trimming at V came to 3 bases and at J to 2 bases, leaving 1 base not matched to a gene. The CDR3 is made up of 14 amino acids. The CDR3 loop reads CASSLGQRNQPQHF. CDR3 DNA (partial): TGTGCCAGCAGCTTGGGACAGCGCAATCAGCCC.

A word on this clone: The read gets to within 3 residues of the CDR3 end, and the germline J gene fills in the rest. The V call is TRBV7-6, the J call TRBJ2-3, with D unresolved. The V end lost 1 base, the J end lost 6 bases, and 11 bases lay between the germline ends. The CDR3 is made up of 14 amino acids. Germline V lookup: CDR1 SGHVS, CDR2 FNYEAQ. The CDR3 here is CASSLGARPDTQYF. The CDR3 bases that were read are TGTGCCAGCAGCTTAGGGGCCCGACCCGATACG.

With regard to this clone: The CDR3 goes on 3 residues after the read ends, and that part is filled in from the germline J gene. This chain links TRBV19 with TRBJ2-7, with 7 bases matching TRBD2. The CDR3 has 14 residues. The ends lost 6 bases at V and 6 bases at J; junction bases unmatched: 11. CDR1 LNHDA and CDR2 SQIVND come from the germline V gene (reference sequence). The CDR3 protein is CASSPFAGEREQYF. CDR3 bases read: TGTGCCAGTAGCCCCTTTGCGGGGGAGCGCGAG.

Points on this clone: The CDR3 end falls 3 residues outside the read, so it is completed with the germline J gene. This sequence joins TRBV7-4 and TRBJ2-5; 11 bases agree with TRBD2. The V gene end was trimmed by 2 bases and the J gene end by 5 bases; junction bases not matched to a gene: 4. Germline values: CDR1 SGHVT, CDR2 SQSDAQ. CDR3 length: 15 residues. The part of the CDR3 DNA that was read is TGTGCCAGCAGCTTAAGGACTAGCGGGTTGGAGACC. It translates to CASSLRTSGLET. The full CDR3 protein is CASSLRTSGLETQYF.

Points on this clone: The read halts 3 residues ahead of the CDR3 end, with the missing end drawn from the germline J gene. The chain combines TRBV29-1 with TRBJ1-2, with a possible D match to TRBD1 (6 bases). The germline gives CDR1 SQVTM, CDR2 ANQGSEA. CDR3 length: 14 amino acids. CDR3 residues: CSVEVVRDTWGYTF. The covered CDR3 bases are TGCAGCGTTGAGGTTGTACGGGACACTTGGGGC.

On this clone: The read ends 3 residues before the CDR3 terminus; that terminus is restored from the germline J gene. The genes are TRBV7-2 and TRBJ2-5; 7 nucleotides line up with TRBD1. The ends lost 3 bases at V and 2 bases at J; junction bases unmatched: 6. CDR1 is SGHTA, CDR2 FQGNSA, per germline. This CDR3 region has 15 residues. CDR3 region: CASSFPTGKQETQYF. The covered CDR3 bases are TGTGCCAGCAGCTTCCCGACAGGGAAACAAGAGACC.

The CDR3 DNA, read in part, is TGTGCCAGCAGTGAATCTTTAGGGACACCGGGAAAA. Protein sequence: CASSESLGTPGK. The full CDR3 is CASSESLGTPGKLFF. This chain connects TRBV2 to TRBJ1-4, with D possibly being TRBD1 (6 bases). The CDR3 end is not reached by the read, which stops 3 residues before it; the germline J gene fills it in. The CDR3 consists of 15 residues. CDR1 and CDR2 from the germline V gene are SNHLY and FYNNEI. Between the trimmed V and J ends, which lost 2 bases and 10 bases, there was a span of 17 bases. Full variable domain (outside the CDR3, taken from reference TRBV2 and TRBJ1-4): EPEVTQTPSHQVTQMGQEVILRCVPISNHLYFYWYRQILGQKVEFLVSFYNNEISEKSEIFDDQFSVERPDGSNFTLKIRSTKLEDSAMYFCASSESLGTPGKLFFGSGTQLSVL.

About this clone itself: The sequenced fragment ends 3 residues before the CDR3 boundary, so the rest is inferred from the germline J gene. The V call is TRBV7-6, the J call TRBJ2-3; unclear D gene. The germline V and J ends were trimmed by 5 bases and 2 bases, with 8 bases remaining between them. The CDR3 runs 13 residues. Germline lookup yields CDR1 SGHVS and CDR2 FNYEAQ. Partial CDR3 DNA: TGTGCCAGCAGCCCCGACTTCACAGATACG. It translates to CASSPDFTDT. From start to end, the CDR3 is CASSPDFTDTQYF. Full variable domain (rest looked up from reference TRBV7-6 and TRBJ2-3): GAGVSQSPRYKVTKRGQDVALRCDPISGHVSLYWYRQALGQGPEFLTYFNYEAQQDKSGLPNDRFSAERPEGSISTLTIQRTEQRDSAMYRCASSPDFTDTQYFGPGTRLTVL.

About this clone: The read stops 3 residues short of the end of the CDR3; the missing end is completed from the germline J gene. V gene TRBV7-8 combines with J gene TRBJ1-1; D is ambiguous. V was shortened by 5 bases and J by 4 bases, with 14 bases between the two germline ends. Germline V gene lookup returns CDR1 SGHVS and CDR2 FQNEAQ. The length of the CDR3 is 14 residues. CDR3 DNA (partial): TGTGCCAGCAGCCCAATGGCGGCTGCCACTGAA. The encoded protein is CASSPMAAATE. The complete CDR3 reads CASSPMAAATEAFF.

With regard to this clone: Sequencing ends 3 residues short of the CDR3 end; the germline J gene provides the rest. V is TRBV5-1 and J is TRBJ1-1; D not certain. The CDR3 totals 13 residues. The germline gives CDR1 SGHRS, CDR2 YFSETQ. V lost 2 bases, J lost 4 bases, and 9 bases lay in between. CDR3 DNA (partial): TGCGCCAGCAGCTTCGAGGGTATCACTGAA. Translating gives CASSFEGITE. The entire CDR3 is CASSFEGITEAFF.

About this clone itself: Read data end 3 residues before the CDR3 end; the end is taken from the germline J gene. The chain is built from TRBV7-2 and TRBJ2-2, with unresolved D. V was cut by 4 bases and J by 6 bases, with 9 bases left in between. The germline V gene encodes CDR1 SGHTA and CDR2 FQGNSA. The CDR3 extends over 13 amino acids. The CDR3 DNA, read in part, is TGTGCCAGCAGCTCACGCGGTCCCGGGGAG. This codes for CASSSRGPGE. The whole CDR3 sequence reads CASSSRGPGELFF.

With regard to this clone: The sequenced fragment ends 3 residues before the CDR3 boundary, so the rest is inferred from the germline J gene. The genes are TRBV7-9 and TRBJ2-5, with D possibly being TRBD2 (5 bases). The CDR3 has 14 residues. The germline gives CDR1 SEHNR, CDR2 FQNEAQ (reference sequence). V was cut by 0 bases and J by 2 bases, with 7 bases left in between. The CDR3 bases that were read are TGTGCCAGCAGCTTAGCACTAGGGCAAGAGACC. This encodes CASSLALGQET. The complete CDR3 reads CASSLALGQETQYF.

With respect to this clone: The read is 3 residues too short to cover the CDR3 end, so that end is filled in from the germline J gene. The chain joins TRBV12-3 or TRBV12-4 to TRBJ2-7, with unresolved D. V gave up 6 bases and J gave up 2 bases, with 5 bases separating them. There are 11 residues in the CDR3. The CDR3 DNA, read in part, is TGTGCCAGCAGCCACACCTACGAG. Protein: CASSHTYE. The full CDR3 protein reads CASSHTYEQYF.

On this clone: The read ends 3 residues shy of where the CDR3 ends; the end is completed using the germline J gene. The chain uses TRBV7-8 and TRBJ2-7; D is perhaps TRBD1 (6 bases). V was trimmed by 6 bases and J by 0 bases, leaving 9 bases between them. CDR1 is SGHVS, CDR2 FQNEAQ, per germline. This CDR3 is 13 amino acids long. CDR3 loop: CASSSDSSYEQYF. The CDR3 DNA, read in part, is TGTGCCAGCAGTTCGGACAGCTCCTACGAG.

CDR3 bases read: TGCAGCGCCAACCTACAGGGGCAGAGCTCCTACGAG. As protein: CSANLQGQSSYE. The CDR3 reads in full as CSANLQGQSSYEQYF. This chain links TRBV29-1 with TRBJ2-7; 7 bases fit TRBD1. With the read ending 3 residues before the CDR3 end, the germline J gene is used to fill in that end. Germline loops: CDR1 SQVTM, CDR2 ANQGSEA. The V gene end was trimmed by 7 bases and the J gene end by 0 bases; junction bases not matched to a gene: 12. The CDR3 has 15 amino acids.

Of note for this clone: The read stops 3 residues short of the end of the CDR3; the missing end is completed from the germline J gene. V gene TRBV7-8 combines with J gene TRBJ1-1; a possible D gene is TRBD1 (6 bases). The CDR3 spans 18 residues. CDR1 and CDR2 from the germline V gene are SGHVS and FQNEAQ. The V gene lost 5 bases and the J gene lost 4 bases, with 26 bases spanning the gap. The CDR3 here is CASSPPLDRYGLSTEAFF. Incomplete CDR3 DNA: TGTGCCAGCAGCCCTCCCCTAGACAGGTACGGGTTGAGCACTGAA.

Worth noting for this clone: The read finishes 3 residues shy of the CDR3 end, and the germline J gene is used to complete it. This chain connects TRBV2 to TRBJ2-3; TRBD2 might be the D (6 bases). The CDR3 has 19 residues. Looked up from germline, CDR1 is SNHLY and CDR2 is FYNNEI. V was clipped by 6 bases and J by 0 bases, with 25 bases between them. Here the CDR3 reads CASSGDKTFRGRSTDTQYF. CDR3 DNA (partial): TGTGCCAGCAGCGGCGACAAGACCTTTCGGGGGAGAAGCACAGATACG.